A single sample gave rise to the 15 T cell receptor beta chains below, sequenced in a study of blood T cell repertoires in COVID-19. Sequencing used immunoSEQ multiplex PCR; TCRdb keeps in-frame clones, though not all of them. The table has about 99,000 clones, around 86% seen once. Sequencing used peripheral blood. These receptors all come from a man aged 50 to 60 with acute or convalescent COVID-19.

This chain links TRBV5-1 with TRBJ2-1, with D uncertain. CDR1 SGHRS and CDR2 YFSETQ come from the germline V gene. This CDR3 region has 15 residues. V was pared by 4 bases and J by 1 base, with 12 bases between. CDR3 coding DNA: TGCGCCAGCAGCGAGGTAGCCGGTTCCTACAATGAGCAGTTCTTC. It translates to CASSEVAGSYNEQFF.

The chain combines TRBV28 with TRBJ1-1; D remains ambiguous. In germline, CDR1 is MDHEN, CDR2 SYDVKM. The V end was cut by 5 bases, the J end by 5 bases, with 21 bases between. The length of the CDR3 is 16 residues. CDR3 loop: CASSLMAKWSGTEAFF. CDR3 sequence (DNA): TGTGCCAGCAGTCTCATGGCTAAATGGAGTGGAACTGAAGCTTTCTTT.

The chain combines TRBV24-1 with TRBJ1-5, with 9 bases fitting TRBD1. Trimming removed 4 bases from V and 2 bases from J; junction bases left unmatched: 5. Germline-derived CDR1 and CDR2 are KGHDR and SFDVKD. This CDR3 is built from 16 residues. The CDR3 DNA follows: TGTGCCACCAGTGACCAGGACAGGGGTGGCAATCAGCCCCAGCATTTT. It encodes CATSDQDRGGNQPQHF.

V usage is TRBV28 and J usage is TRBJ1-4; D is uncertain. Germline lookup yields CDR1 MDHEN and CDR2 SYDVKM. The CDR3 is 18 amino acids. Trimming stripped 3 bases from V and 1 base from J, with 18 bases between. The CDR3 region is CASSFSWAGSGTNEKLFF. CDR3 DNA: TGTGCCAGCAGTTTCTCTTGGGCCGGGAGCGGAACTAATGAAAAACTGTTTTTT. Using reference TRBV28 and TRBJ1-4 for the parts outside the CDR3, the full variable domain is DVKVTQSSRYLVKRTGEKVFLECVQDMDHENMFWYRQDPGLGLRLIYFSYDVKMKEKGDIPEGYSVSREKKERFSLILESASTNQTSMYLCASSFSWAGSGTNEKLFFGSGTQLSVL.

This clone was detected once. The V gene is TRBV5-1, the J gene TRBJ2-2, with D perhaps matching TRBD2 (5 bases). This CDR3 comprises 18 residues. V dropped 0 bases and J dropped 0 bases, with 15 bases sitting between them. The germline CDR1 and CDR2 sequences are SGHRS and YFSETQ. In nucleotides, the CDR3 is TGCGCCAGCAGCTTGGCCCCTAGCTCCCCCGCGAACACCGGGGAGCTGTTTTTT. This gives the protein CASSLAPSSPANTGELFF. The complete variable domain, with remaining parts taken from reference TRBV5-1 and TRBJ2-2, reads KAGVTQTPRYLIKTRGQQVTLSCSPISGHRSVSWYQQTPGQGLQFLFEYFSETQRNKGNFPGRFSGRQFSNSRSEMNVSTLELGDSALYLCASSLAPSSPANTGELFFGEGSRLTVL.

V usage is TRBV10-3 and J usage is TRBJ2-3; 8 positions agree with TRBD2. There are 16 residues in the CDR3. The germline V gene has CDR1 ENHRY and CDR2 SYGVKD. With 3 bases clipped from V and 5 bases from J, the junction kept 10 bases outside the gene matches. CDR3 sequence: CAISDRTSSPQDTQYF. CDR3 bases: TGTGCCATCAGTGACCGGACTAGCTCCCCTCAAGATACGCAGTATTTT.

The gene calls are TRBV5-1 and TRBJ2-7; 9 nucleotides align to TRBD1. V dropped 2 bases and J dropped 5; count of bases not matched to a gene: 14. The germline CDR1 and CDR2 sequences are SGHRS and YFSETQ. The CDR3 sequence is 17 residues long. The CDR3 here is CASSFSARGQGRNEQYF. DNA for the CDR3: TGCGCCAGCAGCTTTTCCGCGAGAGGACAGGGGAGGAACGAGCAGTACTTC.

The chain recombines TRBV7-6 with TRBJ2-5, with 7 nucleotides matching TRBD1. From germline, CDR1 is SGHVS and CDR2 FNYEAQ. This CDR3 contains 16 residues. V lost 1 base and J lost 5; bases outside the gene matches: 10. The CDR3 here is CASSLGNRGEAETQYF. The DNA for the CDR3 is TGTGCCAGCAGCTTAGGTAACAGGGGAGAGGCGGAGACCCAGTACTTC.

Only one count was recorded for this clone. The chain carries TRBV3-1 (or the pseudogene TRBV3-2) and TRBJ2-1, with D uncertain. Germline values: CDR1 LGHDT, CDR2 YNNKEL (reference sequence). V was pared by 0 bases and J by 4 bases, with 10 bases between. CDR3 length: 15 residues. CDR3 amino acids: CASSQDLGHYNEQFF. CDR3 nucleotides: TGTGCCAGCAGCCAAGATTTGGGCCATTACAATGAGCAGTTCTTC.

The genes are TRBV3-1 (or the pseudogene TRBV3-2) and TRBJ2-3, with 9 bases aligning to TRBD1. With 5 bases clipped from V and 7 bases from J, the junction kept 13 bases outside the gene matches. This CDR3 has 16 residues. CDR1 is LGHDT, CDR2 YNNKEL, per germline (reference sequence). The chain's CDR3 is CASSKGTGKERNTQYF. CDR3 nucleotide sequence: TGTGCCAGCAGCAAAGGGACAGGGAAAGAAAGAAATACGCAGTATTTT.

In this sample, this clone turned up once. This rearrangement joins TRBV7-2 to TRBJ2-5, with D perhaps TRBD2 (6 bases). This CDR3 contains 15 residues. The germline V and J ends were trimmed by 4 bases and 2 bases, with 14 bases remaining between them. Germline assignment: CDR1 SGHTA and CDR2 FQGNSA. CDR3 in DNA: TGTGCCAGCAGCTCAACGGGACTCCTTCAAGAGACCCAGTACTTC. This encodes CASSSTGLLQETQYF.

This rearrangement joins TRBV6-5 to TRBJ2-3, with 10 nucleotides matching TRBD2. The CDR3 sequence is 15 residues long. J lost 2 bases, V lost 11 bases, and 10 bases had no gene match. The germline gives CDR1 MNHEY, CDR2 SVGAGI. The DNA for the CDR3 is TGTGCCTCCTCGGAGAGCGGGAGGGTCACAGATACGCAGTATTTT. Translated: CASSESGRVTDTQYF.

This chain joins TRBV19 and TRBJ1-5; TRBD1 might be the D (6 bases). This CDR3 spans 17 amino acids. CDR1 and CDR2 (germline): LNHDA, SQIVND (reference sequence). V lost 0 bases, J lost 2 bases, and 14 bases lay in between. DNA of the CDR3: TGTGCCAGTAGTATAGAAGGACAGCCTGGTGGCAATCAGCCCCAGCATTTT. It yields the protein CASSIEGQPGGNQPQHF.

The DNA of the CDR3 is TGTGCCAGCAGCCCGCGGCCGGGGAACACTGAAGCTTTCTTT. Its translation: CASSPRPGNTEAFF. The J gene is TRBJ1-1, the V gene TRBV11-2, with D unclear. V was pared by 5 bases and J by 1 base, with 11 bases between. Per germline, CDR1 SGHAT and CDR2 FQNNGV. The CDR3 has 14 residues.

The chain is built from TRBV7-8 and TRBJ2-7; 12 nucleotides line up with TRBD2. The CDR3 extends over 15 amino acids. The V and J ends lost 5 bases and 9 bases, in that order; junction bases with no gene match: 11. Germline loops: CDR1 SGHVS, CDR2 FQNEAQ. In DNA, the CDR3 is TGTGCCAGCAGCAGTGGACTAGCGGGAAGTAGTGGGCAGTACTTC. It yields the protein CASSSGLAGSSGQYF.